Below, 14 T cell receptor beta chains from the same sample are listed, as sequenced in a study of blood T cell repertoires in COVID-19. The repertoire was sequenced with immunoSEQ multiplex PCR; TCRdb's copy has only in-frame clones and lacks some. The sample holds 250,000 to 350,000 clones; 89% are singletons and the top ten take around an eighth. The source material was peripheral blood. The receptors here all came from a woman aged 60 to 75 with acute or convalescent COVID-19.

This clone was counted only a few times. The gene calls are TRBV29-1 and TRBJ2-7; D is unclear. Per the germline V gene, CDR1 is SQVTM and CDR2 is ANQGSEA. V lost 4 bases and J lost 5, with 12 bases in between. The CDR3 is 12 amino acids. The CDR3 spells CSVVLGRHEQYF. The CDR3 DNA reads as TGCAGCGTTGTTCTGGGCCGCCACGAGCAGTACTTC.

This rearrangement joins TRBV5-4 to TRBJ1-5, with TRBD1 matching over 11 bases. The CDR3 runs 15 residues. CDR1 and CDR2 (germline): SGHNT, YYREEE (reference sequence). V shed 4 bases, J shed 4 bases, and the junction held 4 bases outside the gene matches. The CDR3 DNA is TGTGCCAGCAGCCACGGGACAGGGGGGAATCAGCCCCAGCATTTT. Its translation: CASSHGTGGNQPQHF. Full variable domain (outside the CDR3, taken from reference TRBV5-4 and TRBJ1-5): ETGVTQSPTHLIKTRGQQVTLRCSSQSGHNTVSWYQQALGQGPQFIFQYYREEENGRGNFPPRFSGLQFPNYSSELNVNALELDDSALYLCASSHGTGGNQPQHFGDGTRLSIL.

This chain uses TRBV6-2 or TRBV6-3 with TRBJ2-1; tentative D call: TRBD2 (6 bases). The V gene's germline CDR1 is MNHEY and CDR2 SVGEGT. V lost 5 bases and J lost 7, with 12 bases in between. The CDR3 consists of 13 residues. The CDR3 protein is CASSLFRGNEQFF. CDR3 sequence (DNA): TGTGCCAGCAGTCTCTTTCGGGGGAATGAGCAGTTCTTC.

This rearrangement joins TRBV7-9 to TRBJ2-1; TRBD2 might be the D (6 bases). The CDR3 is 16 residues long. V was clipped by 1 base and J by 2 bases, with 12 bases between them. The germline gives CDR1 SEHNR, CDR2 FQNEAQ (reference sequence). The CDR3: CASSLDPSGPYNEQFF. The CDR3 coding sequence is TGTGCCAGCAGCTTAGATCCGAGCGGGCCCTACAATGAGCAGTTCTTC.

The rearrangement joins TRBV5-1 to TRBJ1-6, with no clear D. V lost 5 bases and J 5 bases, leaving 11 bases between the germline ends. CDR3 length: 14 amino acids. Germline CDR1 is SGHRS and CDR2 is YFSETQ. The CDR3 DNA reads TGCGCCAGCAGGCTGACACTTAATAATTCACCCCTCCACTTT. Protein: CASRLTLNNSPLHF.

The chain joins TRBV24-1 to TRBJ1-5; TRBD1 aligns across 7 bases. CDR3 size: 14 residues. With 5 bases clipped from V and 5 bases from J, the junction kept 5 bases outside the gene matches. Germline V gene lookup returns CDR1 KGHDR and CDR2 SFDVKD. This chain's CDR3 is CATSVKGAYQPQHF. CDR3 in DNA: TGTGCCACCAGTGTCAAGGGGGCGTATCAGCCCCAGCATTTT.

This clone has just one count. This sequence joins TRBV2 and TRBJ2-5; TRBD2 is a possible D gene (5 bases). This CDR3 has 16 residues. Germline loops: CDR1 SNHLY, CDR2 FYNNEI. The V gene lost 0 bases and the J gene lost 5 bases, with 16 bases spanning the gap. The CDR3 loop is CASSEAQTIPGETQYF. In DNA, the CDR3 is TGTGCCAGCAGTGAAGCGCAGACTATCCCCGGGGAGACCCAGTACTTC.

The chain has TRBV14 and TRBJ2-1; 9 nucleotides agree with TRBD1. CDR1 SGHDN and CDR2 FVKESK come from the germline V gene. CDR3 length equals 19 residues. V lost 4 bases, J lost 1 base, and 14 bases stayed unmatched. CDR3 residues: CASSRPGQGLRKSYNEQFF. CDR3 nucleotides: TGTGCCAGCAGCCGACCGGGACAGGGTTTACGGAAGTCCTACAATGAGCAGTTCTTC. The full variable domain, completed using reference TRBV14 and TRBJ2-1, is EAGVTQFPSHSVIEKGQTVTLRCDPISGHDNLYWYRRVMGKEIKFLLHFVKESKQDESGMPNNRFLAERTGGTYSTLKVQPAELEDSGVYFCASSRPGQGLRKSYNEQFFGPGTRLTVL.

J is TRBJ2-1 and V is TRBV4-1; 9 bases map to TRBD2. J gave up 6 bases and V 3 bases, and 9 bases lay outside the gene matches. The CDR3 totals 16 residues. CDR1 and CDR2 from the germline V gene are MGHRA and YSYEKL. CDR3 sequence reads: CASSQTSGRRGNEQFF. CDR3 sequence (DNA): TGCGCCAGCAGCCAGACTAGCGGCCGGCGGGGCAATGAGCAGTTCTTC.

This chain uses TRBV3-1 (or the pseudogene TRBV3-2) with TRBJ1-5, with no clear D. Trimming shortened V by 0 bases and J by 6 bases, and 15 bases separated the two germline ends. The CDR3 has 16 amino acids. Germline V CDR1 and CDR2: LGHDT, YNNKEL (reference sequence). CDR3 region: CASSQEEAVRTQPQHF. The CDR3 region has the DNA TGTGCCAGCAGCCAAGAAGAGGCCGTGAGAACTCAGCCCCAGCATTTT.

This sequence joins TRBV7-9 and TRBJ2-5, with D hard to call. Trimming took off 8 bases at V and 3 bases at J, with 13 bases between the two ends. Germline V gene sequence: CDR1 SEHNR, CDR2 FQNEAQ (reference sequence). This CDR3 contains 13 residues. CDR3 region: CASEGDHKETQYF. CDR3 DNA sequence: TGTGCCAGCGAAGGAGACCACAAAGAGACCCAGTACTTC.

The chain recombines TRBV28 with TRBJ1-3; D possibly corresponds to TRBD1 (6 bases). V was shortened by 6 bases and J by 0 bases, with 15 bases between the two germline ends. This CDR3 spans 16 amino acids. Germline loops: CDR1 MDHEN, CDR2 SYDVKM. CDR3 sequence: CASRPFQGNSGNTIYF. The CDR3 DNA reads as TGTGCCAGCAGACCGTTCCAGGGGAACTCTGGAAACACCATATATTTT.

V gene TRBV2 combines with J gene TRBJ2-1; D is ambiguous. Trimming pared 10 bases from V and 6 bases from J, leaving 10 bases between. Germline V gene sequence: CDR1 SNHLY, CDR2 FYNNEI. The CDR3 has 11 amino acids. The CDR3 loop reads CATRVVNEQFF. The CDR3 DNA reads TGTGCCACACGAGTAGTCAATGAGCAGTTCTTC. Combining the CDR3 with reference TRBV2 and TRBJ2-1 gives the whole variable domain EPEVTQTPSHQVTQMGQEVILRCVPISNHLYFYWYRQILGQKVEFLVSFYNNEISEKSEIFDDQFSVERPDGSNFTLKIRSTKLEDSAMYFCATRVVNEQFFGPGTRLTVL.

This clone was detected only once. The CDR3 loop reads CASSLGQGSIPEAFF. The CDR3 region has the DNA TGTGCCAGCAGCCTCGGACAGGGGTCGATCCCTGAAGCTTTCTTT. V usage is TRBV7-9 and J usage is TRBJ1-1; 9 bases line up with TRBD1. The V gene end was trimmed by 5 bases and the J gene end by 6 bases; junction bases not matched to a gene: 10. CDR1 SEHNR and CDR2 FQNEAQ come from the germline V gene (reference sequence). This CDR3 has 15 residues.